The 22 T cell receptor beta chains below all came from one sample that was sequenced in a study of CD8+ T cells in alopecia areata. As the sequencing template, cDNA was produced by extracting RNA and reverse transcribing it. This table comes from immunoSEQ multiplex PCR, and its TCRdb copy is limited to in-frame clones, with some not included. The profile shows about 190,000 clones, around 65% of them singletons. Indicated treatment: oral pan-JAK inhibitor, 5-10 mg twice daily. Material: CD4+ T cells sorted from blood, obtained at week 4, from a patient treated with tofacitinib. These receptors were collected from a human donor with alopecia areata.

The genes are TRBV5-1 and TRBJ2-5, with a tentative D call TRBD1 (6 bases). The CDR3 has 14 residues. Trimming left V 1 base short and J 3 bases short, with 10 bases between. Germline V gene lookup returns CDR1 SGHRS and CDR2 YFSETQ. The chain's CDR3 is CASSLTGTKETQYF. The CDR3 DNA is TGCGCCAGCAGCTTGACCGGGACAAAAGAGACCCAGTACTTC.

The J gene is TRBJ1-2, the V gene TRBV27; possible D gene TRBD1, 6 bases. This CDR3 region has 14 residues. Germline CDR1 reads MNHEY; CDR2 reads SMNVEV (reference sequence). Between the trimmed V and J ends, which lost 2 bases and 8 bases, there was a span of 15 bases. DNA for the CDR3: TGTGCCAGCAGTTTAAAGGGCGCAGGGGAAGGCTACACCTTC. This translates into CASSLKGAGEGYTF.

V gene TRBV5-1 combines with J gene TRBJ1-1; no clear D. Per germline, CDR1 SGHRS and CDR2 YFSETQ. CDR3 length: 14 residues. Trimming left V 0 bases short and J 7 bases short, with 13 bases between. The CDR3 DNA is TGCGCCAGCAGCTTGGAACCGGATCGGGATGAAGCTTTCTTT. Translating gives CASSLEPDRDEAFF.

The chain carries TRBV30 and TRBJ2-3; D remains unclear. V shed 5 bases and J shed 4 bases, with 13 bases lying between them. Germline V gene sequence: CDR1 GTSNPN, CDR2 SVGIG (reference sequence). This CDR3 has 13 residues. The DNA for the CDR3 is TGTGCCTGGGCGGCGGATATGGCAGATACGCAGTATTTT. This encodes CAWAADMADTQYF.

This clone was seen only a few times. The rearrangement links TRBV2 to TRBJ2-1; no definite D call. There are 11 residues in the CDR3. The V gene's germline CDR1 is SNHLY and CDR2 FYNNEI. Deletions cut 1 base from V and 9 bases from J, with 4 bases between. The CDR3 spells CASSEEVEQFF. Here the CDR3 DNA reads TGTGCCAGCAGTGAAGAGGTTGAGCAGTTCTTC.

This sequence joins TRBV15 and TRBJ2-2; D perhaps matches TRBD1 (6 bases). The V gene's germline CDR1 is LNHNV and CDR2 YYDKDF (reference sequence). V lost 3 bases, J lost 1 base, and 9 bases lay in between. CDR3 length: 15 residues. CDR3 coding DNA: TGTGCCACCAGCAGGTCACAGGGGAACACCGGGGAGCTGTTTTTT. Its protein product is CATSRSQGNTGELFF. Complete variable domain (other parts from reference TRBV15 and TRBJ2-2): DAMVIQNPRYQVTQFGKPVTLSCSQTLNHNVMYWYQQKSSQAPKLLFHYYDKDFNNEADTPDNFQSRRPNTSFCFLDIRSPGLGDTAMYLCATSRSQGNTGELFFGEGSRLTVL.

V gene TRBV19 combines with J gene TRBJ2-1, with 8 bases matching TRBD1. The trim removed 5 bases at V and 1 base at J, leaving 10 bases unmatched. The germline V gene has CDR1 LNHDA and CDR2 SQIVND (reference sequence). This CDR3 is built from 17 residues. The chain's CDR3 is CASSAGGGRGSYNEQFF. In nucleotides, the CDR3 is TGTGCCAGTAGTGCAGGGGGCGGTCGGGGTTCCTACAATGAGCAGTTCTTC.

The rearrangement joins TRBV29-1 to TRBJ1-2; 7 bases agree with TRBD1. This CDR3 contains 11 residues. The germline V gene has CDR1 SQVTM and CDR2 ANQGSEA. V was pared by 7 bases and J by 6 bases, with 5 bases of the junction left unmatched. The chain's CDR3 is CSEGRGHGYTF. In nucleotides, the CDR3 is TGCAGCGAAGGAAGGGGGCATGGCTACACCTTC.

The chain combines TRBV27 with TRBJ2-7; 9 bases line up with TRBD2. V was clipped by 5 bases and J by 2 bases; unmatched bases: 7. This CDR3 has 15 amino acids. In germline, CDR1 is MNHEY, CDR2 SMNVEV (reference sequence). In DNA, the CDR3 is TGTGCCAGCAGTAAGAAAGCGGGGGGCACCTACGAGCAGTACTTC. It specifies CASSKKAGGTYEQYF.

The CDR3 loop is CASSMAQGSGANVLTF. DNA for the CDR3: TGCGCCAGCAGCATGGCCCAGGGTTCCGGGGCCAACGTCCTGACTTTC. The chain combines TRBV5-1 with TRBJ2-6; possibly TRBD1 for D (5 bases). Trimming shortened V by 4 bases and J by 4 bases, and 15 bases separated the two germline ends. This CDR3 has 16 residues. Germline CDR1 and CDR2: SGHRS and YFSETQ.

This clone was seen a few times. The chain has TRBV29-1 and TRBJ2-6, with no clear D. The CDR3 is 13 amino acids. The V and J ends lost 4 bases and 0 bases respectively, with 4 bases between them. Germline CDR1 SQVTM, CDR2 ANQGSEA. The DNA for the CDR3 is TGCAGCGTTGTGGTCTCTGGGGCCAACGTCCTGACTTTC. Translating it yields CSVVVSGANVLTF. The full variable domain, with the rest looked up from reference TRBV29-1 and TRBJ2-6, is SAVISQKPSRDICQRGTSLTIQCQVDSQVTMMFWYRQQPGQSLTLIATANQGSEATYESGFVIDKFPISRPNLTFSTLTVSNMSPEDSSIYLCSVVVSGANVLTFGAGSRLTVL.

This clone came up once. J is TRBJ2-2 and V is TRBV5-4; D gene unclear. The CDR3 runs 12 residues. Germline V gene data show CDR1 as SGHNT and CDR2 as YYREEE (reference sequence). V was trimmed by 2 bases and J by 2 bases, leaving 1 base between them. CDR3 DNA: TGTGCCAGCAGCTTCAACACCGGGGAGCTGTTTTTT. Residues: CASSFNTGELFF.

This clone was recorded a few times. The CDR3 region has the DNA TGTGCCAGCAGTTTCTCTAGCGGGGGGGCGAGCGGCACCGGGGAGCTGTTTTTT. It translates to CASSFSSGGASGTGELFF. This chain uses TRBV27 with TRBJ2-2, with 12 nucleotides matching TRBD2. Unmatched junction bases numbered 9, after V lost 3 bases and J lost 4 bases. CDR3 length: 18 residues. The germline gives CDR1 MNHEY, CDR2 SMNVEV (reference sequence).

The chain couples TRBV29-1 to TRBJ1-4; unclear D gene. CDR1 is SQVTM, CDR2 ANQGSEA, per germline. The V and J ends lost 6 bases and 8 bases respectively, with 16 bases between them. The CDR3 spans 13 residues. The CDR3 protein is CSVAGSRGEKLFF. The CDR3 region has the DNA TGCAGCGTCGCGGGGTCGCGGGGAGAAAAACTGTTTTTT. Based on the CDR3 plus reference TRBV29-1 and TRBJ1-4, the full variable domain is SAVISQKPSRDICQRGTSLTIQCQVDSQVTMMFWYRQQPGQSLTLIATANQGSEATYESGFVIDKFPISRPNLTFSTLTVSNMSPEDSSIYLCSVAGSRGEKLFFGSGTQLSVL.

The chain employs TRBV27 and TRBJ1-2; 8 bases align to TRBD1. V was pared by 3 bases and J by 6 bases, with 9 bases of the junction left unmatched. This CDR3 spans 15 amino acids. Germline lookup yields CDR1 MNHEY and CDR2 SMNVEV (reference sequence). As DNA, the CDR3 is TGTGCCAGCAGTTTCCTTGGGGACAGGCGTAATGGCTACACCTTC. Encoded protein: CASSFLGDRRNGYTF.

In this sample, this clone turned up a few times. This chain links TRBV6-1 with TRBJ1-2; D is unclear. Germline CDR1 MNHNS, CDR2 SASEGT. The germline V and J ends were trimmed by 6 bases and 7 bases, with 15 bases remaining between them. CDR3 length: 13 amino acids. CDR3 DNA sequence: TGTGCCAGCAGCCGGGCTGACATAGCTGGCTACACCTTC. Protein sequence: CASSRADIAGYTF.

A note on this clone: The junction shows a germline mismatch at one end, possibly a read error. The chain recombines TRBV29-1 with TRBJ1-1, with TRBD1 identical over 7 bases. Germline V CDR1 and CDR2: SQVTM, ANQGSEA. CDR3 length: 14 residues. CDR3 sequence (DNA): TGCTGCGTTGACAGGGTGGGGAAGAACACTGAAGCTTTCTTT. This codes for CCVDRVGKNTEAFF.

This clone has only a few counts. The J gene is TRBJ2-1, the V gene TRBV4-3, with unresolved D. The CDR3 sequence is 17 residues long. Per germline, CDR1 LGHNA and CDR2 YSLEER. The ends were cut back, 3 bases at V and 7 bases at J, with 22 bases in the middle. The CDR3 region is CASSQDLWVALGNEQFF. The CDR3 bases are TGCGCCAGCAGCCAGGACCTCTGGGTGGCCCTAGGGAATGAGCAGTTCTTC.

The V gene is TRBV6-5, the J gene TRBJ2-1, with TRBD1 matching 9 bases. The junction had 7 bases not matched to a gene; V was cut back by 6 bases and J by 7 bases. Germline loops: CDR1 MNHEY, CDR2 SVGAGI. The CDR3 length is 14 residues. As DNA, the CDR3 is TGTGCCAGCAGACTCTCCGGGACAGGGAATGAGCAGTTCTTC. Amino acids: CASRLSGTGNEQFF.

The chain is built from TRBV4-1 and TRBJ2-2; D perhaps matches TRBD2 (7 bases). The CDR3 consists of 16 residues. CDR1 MGHRA and CDR2 YSYEKL come from the germline V gene. V was cut by 2 bases and J by 0 bases, with 10 bases left in between. The CDR3 region is CASSQPGGPNTGELFF. CDR3 coding DNA: TGCGCCAGCAGCCAACCGGGGGGCCCGAACACCGGGGAGCTGTTTTTT.

This clone was detected only a few times. The chain couples TRBV6-6 to TRBJ1-1; 7 nucleotides align to TRBD1. This CDR3 is 13 amino acids long. Germline CDR1 reads MNHNY; CDR2 reads SVGAGI (reference sequence). The trim removed 8 bases at V and 5 bases at J, leaving 8 bases unmatched. The CDR3 coding sequence is TGTGCCAGCGGCAGGGGGAGTGAGACTGAAGCTTTCTTT. Translated: CASGRGSETEAFF.

This sequence joins TRBV28 and TRBJ2-3; D call uncertain. The V and J ends lost 3 bases and 2 bases respectively, with 9 bases between them. Germline lookup yields CDR1 MDHEN and CDR2 SYDVKM. This CDR3 region has 14 residues. The CDR3 region is CASSFSDVTDTQYF. CDR3 nucleotides: TGTGCCAGCAGTTTCTCGGACGTCACAGATACGCAGTATTTT.